The source of this T cell receptor (beta chain) is a study of blood T cells in healthy people across ages (dated by TCRdb to about 2015). With respect to the entire study: In model experiments, template switching captured roughly one uniquely barcoded TCR beta cDNA molecule for every two T cells. The study analyzed two additional independent replicas of 1 million unique cDNA reads from the same blood draw for two donors, one aged 18 to 30 and one aged 80 or older. Donors were grouped into four age groups: young (average about 15 years), middle-aged (around 39), aged (over 55) and long-lived (around 80). To avoid experimental bias, donors of different ages were spread randomly across the sequencing lanes. The study measured age-related changes in TCR beta repertoire diversity using deep sequencing normalized with unique cDNA molecular identifiers. Findings and caveats that apply to the study as a whole: Estimates of total diversity based on one million sequenced T cells were considered lower bounds and underestimates. As age increased, observed TCR beta diversity per million T cells dropped in a roughly linear way, and a significant reduction was already evident by age roughly 36. Observed TCR beta diversity correlated strongly with the percentage of naive T cells measured by flow cytometry. Since profiling was done on bulk unsorted PBMCs, naive and antigen-experienced compartments could not be conclusively compared. Donor CMV infection status was unknown, potentially confounding age-related changes in expanded clonotypes. Compared with the aged group, the long-lived group had more naive CD4+ T cells, fewer expanded clones and increased TCR diversity, a pattern suggesting age selection.

Library preparation was by 5' RACE. A second PCR of about 6 to 11 cycles was run with a J-beta primer mix and a sample-barcoded 5' primer. A unique molecular identifier was introduced onto each TCR beta cDNA molecule by a template-switch 5' adaptor carrying 12 random nucleotides. At least 2.5 million CDR3-containing paired-end reads were obtained from each sample. First-strand cDNA was synthesized from all RNA with the Mint cDNA synthesis kit, primed by a TRBC-specific oligonucleotide. After uracil-DNA glycosylase treatment, a first 18-cycle PCR used universal primers M1SS and BC2_uni_R on all cDNA. In the original analysis: For normalization, 1 million high-quality reads, each with a distinct molecular identifier, were randomly selected from each sample. Reads with shared molecular identifiers were discarded instead of being binned into consensus sequences. MiTCR, run with a Q25 quality threshold and the strictest error-elimination algorithm, handled CDR3 identification, clonotype clustering and error correction. A nonparametric unseen species model with Euler transformation was used to estimate a lower bound on total TCR beta diversity. In TCRdb, the public reads were trimmed at Q25 with fastp and aligned with MiXCR, with productive beta chains retained. Every entry covers one CDR3 protein and lists the most common genes and DNA from its rows. Here the V and J calls rest on TCRdb's processing, not on the authors' analysis. Recorded for this sample are around 1,800,000 distinct CDR3 sequences; 35% to 50% of them occurred a single time. The top ten hold more than 20% of the sample.

The donors were roughly 40 Caucasian individuals from Russia, aged roughly 6 to 95 years, who were systemically healthy. Each donor gave 9 to 10 milliliters of peripheral blood, collected into EDTA-treated Vacutainer tubes. Ficoll-Paque density-gradient centrifugation was used to isolate PBMCs, with at least 7 million per sample. Total RNA, at least 6 micrograms per sample, was extracted from PBMCs with Trizol reagent. For every donor, an aliquot of PBMCs went through flow cytometry to measure the percentages of naive CD45RAhigh/CD27high T cells. The CDR3 goes from the cysteine to the phenylalanine over 11 residues. This entry keeps only the CDR3 DNA: 33 bases, framed from base 1. CDR1 LGHDT and CDR2 YNNKEL are derived from the germline V gene (reference sequence). At least ten counts were recorded for this clonotype. Its antigen is not yet known. At one end the junction does not follow the germline gene, possibly because of a read error.

Recombination connected TRBV3-1 to TRBJ2-1; the D gene assignment is ambiguous. Sequencing input: blood. The TCR was taken from a human donor in good health. The DNA is TGCGCCAGCAGCCAGGTGGATGAGCAGTTCTTC. It encodes CASSQVDEQFF.